One sample yielded the 6 T cell receptor beta chains listed below, sequenced in a study of radiotherapy plus CTLA-4 blockade in lung cancer listed by TCRdb under 2018. Library prep was done by the immunoSEQ multiplex PCR assay. TCRdb retrieved this table from immuneACCESS and kept in-frame rearrangements only. Not all clones are present; in checked studies, unresolved V genes account for under half, and no reason is known for the remainder. Present in this sample are about 90,000 clones, about 83% of which were seen just once. Together, the top ten hold roughly 14% of the sample. The sequenced sample was peripheral blood, obtained from a patient treated with radiotherapy plus ipilimumab. These receptors were obtained from a human donor with non-small cell lung cancer that progressed on radiotherapy plus ipilimumab.

The chain employs TRBV7-9 and TRBJ2-3; a weak D match, TRBD2 (6 bases). This CDR3 contains 14 residues. With 5 bases removed from V and 8 bases from J, the gap between germline ends came to 17 bases. Germline lookup yields CDR1 SEHNR and CDR2 FQNEAQ (reference sequence). CDR3: CASSPRDSNPTQYF. The DNA for the CDR3 is TGTGCCAGCAGCCCCCGGGACTCGAACCCTACGCAGTATTTT.

This clone came up a few times. This chain connects TRBV19 to TRBJ1-3; 7 positions agree with TRBD1. The CDR3 sequence is 15 residues long. Germline V CDR1 and CDR2: LNHDA, SQIVND (reference sequence). The junction had 6 bases not matched to a gene; V was cut back by 7 bases and J by 0 bases. The CDR3 region is CASKISGGSGNTIYF. The CDR3 region has the DNA TGTGCCAGTAAGATTTCAGGGGGCTCTGGAAACACCATATATTTT.

This sequence joins TRBV18 and TRBJ1-1, with 10 bases identical to TRBD1. The V gene's germline CDR1 is KGHSH and CDR2 LQKENI. The J segment lost 5 bases and the V segment lost 8 bases, leaving 5 bases of the junction unmatched. The CDR3 extends over 13 amino acids. CDR3 DNA: TGTGCCAGCGCCCAGGACAGGGGGACTGAAGCTTTCTTT. This codes for CASAQDRGTEAFF.

The CDR3 reads CASSRRDSGGYNEQFF. The DNA for the CDR3 is TGTGCCAGCAGCCGGCGGGACAGCGGGGGTTACAATGAGCAGTTCTTC. This rearrangement joins TRBV7-6 to TRBJ2-1; D is perhaps TRBD2 (8 bases). The V gene's germline CDR1 is SGHVS and CDR2 FNYEAQ. V lost 5 bases and J lost 4, with 18 bases in between. This CDR3 is built from 16 residues.

This clone was seen only a few times. The rearrangement links TRBV5-1 to TRBJ2-2, with D unresolved. Trimming stripped 5 bases from V and 2 bases from J, with 13 bases between. The CDR3 sequence is 15 residues long. CDR1 and CDR2 (germline): SGHRS, YFSETQ. CDR3 residues: CASRLGGENTGELFF. CDR3 nucleotide sequence: TGCGCCAGCAGATTAGGCGGAGAAAACACCGGGGAGCTGTTTTTT.

This clone showed up just once. The chain employs TRBV5-6 and TRBJ2-6, with D uncertain. The CDR3 spans 15 residues. With 2 bases removed from V and 0 bases from J, the gap between germline ends came to 6 bases. CDR1 and CDR2 from the germline V gene are SGHDT and YYEEEE. CDR3 residues: CASSLGHSGANVLTF. The DNA for the CDR3 is TGTGCCAGCAGCTTAGGGCACTCTGGGGCCAACGTCCTGACTTTC.